This paragraph reports one T cell receptor (beta chain). The specificity of this receptor is unknown. No qualities accompany the bases; no much larger clone lies one base away. The entry originates in a study of blood T cell repertoires in COVID-19 (dated by TCRdb to about 2020). Context from the whole study: Samples from collaborators originated in the United States, Italy and Spain and spanned both the acute and convalescent phases of COVID-19. The repertoires were released in a freely available public database meant as a resource for research on the immune response to SARS-CoV-2. Samples were obtained from the ongoing ImmuneRACE study (first 160 participants) and from 950 to 1,500 subjects provided by 6 global collaborators. The prospective study material was composed of cDNA or gDNA derived from T cells, B-cell-depleted T cells, or PBMCs. Where available, HLA class I and class II types were taken from metadata supplied by the sample provider and were not determined by assay-based typing. Sample metadata almost always included a de-identified subject ID, COVID-19 status, age in years and sex. Deeply sampled blood TCRbeta repertoires from subjects exposed to, actively infected with, or recovered from COVID-19 were included in the dataset.

The immunoSEQ Assay, a bias-controlled multiplex PCR, was used to amplify TCRbeta CDR3 regions from genomic DNA. Turning to the authors' computational methods: Nucleated cell counts per sample were estimated from amplification of reference gene primers within the assay. Sequence reads were collapsed and filtered to measure the absolute abundance of every unique TCRbeta CDR3 rearrangement. For each sample, productive Simpson clonality was calculated by taking the square root of Simpson's diversity index across productive rearrangements. Sourced from immuneACCESS, this table was stored by TCRdb with only in-frame sequences that have V and J called. A share of the clones is absent; for the studies checked, an unresolved V gene accounts for under half, and the remainder has no known explanation. D and trimming were read from the DNA, whereas the V and J calls and clone size are those reported in that table. This sample holds roughly 100,000 clones; approximately 89% were observed only once. The top ten clones comprise more than 9.5% of the sample.

Trimming at the junction amounts to 2 bases on V and 8 bases on J, and the germline ends lie 8 bases apart. Including cysteine and phenylalanine, the CDR3 has 12 amino acids. The CDR3 DNA has 36 bases and is translated from base 1. CDR1 and CDR2, per the germline V gene, are KGHDR and SFDVKD. Overall study results and their limits: The amount of clinical and demographic metadata varied by source and participant and was provided uncurated.

Collaborating institutions collected whole blood in K2EDTA tubes following their own protocols. Collaborator samples were shipped for TCRbeta analysis as frozen whole blood, isolated PBMCs, or DNA extracted from either sample type. The chain was built from TRBV24-1 and TRBJ1-2, with the D segment identity uncertain. Sequencing input: peripheral blood. This TCR came from an elderly man with acute or convalescent COVID-19. The CDR3 is CATSDSREGYTF. The DNA sequence is given as TGTGCCACCAGTGATTCTCGGGAGGGCTACACCTTC.